The present T cell receptor beta chain was sequenced within a study of T cells in placental villitis. Study-wide points: Infectious CMV placentae carried more CMV-specific clones (approximately 0.01) than villitis of unknown etiology (approximately 0.001).

Several unmatched placentae had confirmed cytomegalovirus or Toxoplasma gondii villitis. The immunoSEQ assay was v4. This table comes from immunoSEQ multiplex PCR, and its TCRdb copy is limited to in-frame clones, with some not included. The sample contains roughly 3,000 clones, roughly 70% of which appear only once. Trimming pared 1 base from V and 6 bases from J, leaving 22 bases between. This CDR3 has 18 residues. Germline values: CDR1 SGHNT, CDR2 YYREEE (reference sequence). Turning to this clone: The antigen is not known.

The chain combines TRBV5-4 with TRBJ1-4; D is unclear. This clonotype was obtained from a human patient with infectious villitis; the placental T cells may come from both mother and fetus. Sequencing was done on a sample of placental tissue containing maternal and fetal cells. As DNA, the CDR3 is TGTGCCAGCAGCTTGTACCCTTTTGTGGTTCCGGAGGATGAAAAACTGTTTTTT. Protein: CASSLYPFVVPEDEKLFF. The whole variable domain, remainder taken from reference TRBV5-4 and TRBJ1-4, is ETGVTQSPTHLIKTRGQQVTLRCSSQSGHNTVSWYQQALGQGPQFIFQYYREEENGRGNFPPRFSGLQFPNYSSELNVNALELDDSALYLCASSLYPFVVPEDEKLFFGSGTQLSVL.